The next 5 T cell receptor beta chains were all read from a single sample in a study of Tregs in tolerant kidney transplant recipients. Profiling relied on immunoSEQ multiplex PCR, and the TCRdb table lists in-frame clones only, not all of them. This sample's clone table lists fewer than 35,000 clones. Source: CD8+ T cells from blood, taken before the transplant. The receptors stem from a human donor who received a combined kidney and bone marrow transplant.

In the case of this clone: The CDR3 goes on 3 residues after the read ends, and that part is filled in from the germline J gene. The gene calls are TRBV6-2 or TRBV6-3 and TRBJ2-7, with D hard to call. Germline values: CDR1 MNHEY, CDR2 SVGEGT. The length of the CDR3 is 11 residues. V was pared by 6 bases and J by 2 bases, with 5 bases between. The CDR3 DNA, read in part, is TGTGCCAGCAGCTCCCCCTACGAG. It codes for CASSSPYE. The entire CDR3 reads CASSSPYEQYF.

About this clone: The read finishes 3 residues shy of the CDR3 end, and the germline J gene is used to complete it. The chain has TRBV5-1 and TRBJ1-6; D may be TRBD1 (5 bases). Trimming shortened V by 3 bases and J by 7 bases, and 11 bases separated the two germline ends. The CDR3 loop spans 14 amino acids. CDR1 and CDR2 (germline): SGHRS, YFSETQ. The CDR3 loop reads CASSYDSGNSPLHF. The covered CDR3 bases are TGCGCCAGCAGCTACGACAGTGGAAATTCACCC.

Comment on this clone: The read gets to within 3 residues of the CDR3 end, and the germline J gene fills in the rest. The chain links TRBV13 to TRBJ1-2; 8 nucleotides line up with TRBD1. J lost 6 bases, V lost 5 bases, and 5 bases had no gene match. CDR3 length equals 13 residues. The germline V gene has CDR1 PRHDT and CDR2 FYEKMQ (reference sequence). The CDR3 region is CASSPGGRDGYTF. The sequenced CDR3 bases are TGTGCCAGCAGCCCAGGGGGCCGGGATGGC.

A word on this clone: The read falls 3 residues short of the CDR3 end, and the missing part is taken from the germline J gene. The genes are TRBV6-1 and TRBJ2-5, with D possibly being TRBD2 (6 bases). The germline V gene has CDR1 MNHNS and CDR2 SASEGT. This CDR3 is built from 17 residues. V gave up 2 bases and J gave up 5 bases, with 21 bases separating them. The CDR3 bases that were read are TGTGCCAGCAGTGAAACCGCCCCGGGACTGGTTGGGGAGACC. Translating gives CASSETAPGLVGET. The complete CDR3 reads CASSETAPGLVGETQYF.

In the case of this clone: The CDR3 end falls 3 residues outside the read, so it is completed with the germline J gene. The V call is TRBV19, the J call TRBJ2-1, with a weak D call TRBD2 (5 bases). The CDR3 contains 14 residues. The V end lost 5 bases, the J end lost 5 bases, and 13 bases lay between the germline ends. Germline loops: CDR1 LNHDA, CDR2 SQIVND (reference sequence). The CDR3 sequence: CASSVASTDNEQFF. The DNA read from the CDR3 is TGTGCCAGTAGTGTCGCTAGCACGGACAATGAG.